This T cell receptor beta chain was observed in a study of shared clonotypes between healthy human individuals. Whole-study findings and limits: Naive subsets generally exceeded memory subsets in estimated richness. With a handful of donors compared, 4.5% to 6.5% of naive CD4 clonotypes were shared. Though the depth was large, rarefaction showed that sorted-subset sequencing was incomplete.

Concerning this clone: Its antigen is currently unknown.

It was 150 to 250 ng DNA, 25,000 to 35,000 T cell genomes, that sorted-subset replicate PCRs used. Only in-frame clones appear in the TCRdb table, and some are missing; sequencing was by immunoSEQ multiplex PCR. The sample has more than 900,000 clones, 70% to 80% seen once; the top ten hold roughly 0.61%. Germline CDR1 reads SGHTA; CDR2 reads FQGNSA. The CDR3 contains 14 residues. V gave up 4 bases and J gave up 9 bases, with 18 bases separating them. This chain links TRBV7-2 with TRBJ2-5; D could derive from TRBD1 or TRBD2 (5 bases each). This receptor was obtained from a man between 18 and 29 years old in good health. Some clones in this sample may be carry-over from other donors' samples. The sample taken for sequencing was memory CD4+ T cells from PBMCs. Subset indicated: CD45RA-negative fraction. CDR3 nucleotide sequence: TGTGCCAGCAGCTCGTACGGGGCCGAAGTGTCCCAGTACTTC. Amino acid sequence: CASSSYGAEVSQYF.